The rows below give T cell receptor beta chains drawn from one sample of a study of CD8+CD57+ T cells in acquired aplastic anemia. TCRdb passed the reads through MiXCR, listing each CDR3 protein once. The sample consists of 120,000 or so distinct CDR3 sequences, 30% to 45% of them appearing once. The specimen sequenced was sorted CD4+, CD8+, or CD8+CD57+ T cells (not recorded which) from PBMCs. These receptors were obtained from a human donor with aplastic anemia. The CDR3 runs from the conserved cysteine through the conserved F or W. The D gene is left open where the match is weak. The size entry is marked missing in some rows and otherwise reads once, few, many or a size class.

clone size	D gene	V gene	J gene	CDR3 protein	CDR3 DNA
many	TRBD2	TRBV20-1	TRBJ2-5	CSAMEVAGGPQYF	TGCAGTGCTATGGAGGTAGCGGGGGGGCCCCAGTACTTC
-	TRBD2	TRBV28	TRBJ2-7	CASRPTSGGVYEQYF	TGTGCCAGCAGACCCACTAGCGGGGGGGTCTACGAGCAGTACTTC
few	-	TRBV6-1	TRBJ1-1	CASLKGGLGTEAFF	TGTGCCAGCCTAAAAGGGGGGCTGGGCACTGAAGCTTTCTTT
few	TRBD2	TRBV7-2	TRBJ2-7	CASSRTSGGYEQYF	TGTGCCAGCAGCCGGACTAGCGGGGGCTACGAGCAGTACTTC
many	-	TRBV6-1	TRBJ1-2	CASRTQGNYGYTF	TGTGCCAGCAGGACACAGGGTAACTATGGCTACACCTTC
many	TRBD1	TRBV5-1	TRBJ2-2	CASSLITGGPNTGELFF	TGCGCCAGCAGCTTAATAACAGGGGGCCCTAACACCGGGGAGCTGTTTTTT
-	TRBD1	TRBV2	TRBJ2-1	CASSRTGYEQFF	TGTGCCAGCTCTCGGACAGGTTATGAGCAGTTCTTC
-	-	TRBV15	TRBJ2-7	CATSKSSFYEQCF	TGTGCCACCAGCAAATCCAGCTTCTACGAGCAGTGCTTC
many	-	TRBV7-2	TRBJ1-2	CASSWNDPRSYGYTF	TGTGCCAGCAGCTGGAACGACCCCCGGTCCTATGGCTACACCTTC
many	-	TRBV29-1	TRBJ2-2	CSVHDNTGELFF	TGCAGCGTCCATGATAACACCGGGGAGCTGTTTTTT
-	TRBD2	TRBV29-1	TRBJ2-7	CSAERGTSYEQYF	TGCAGCGCTGAGCGGGGGACCTCCTACGAGCAGTACTTC
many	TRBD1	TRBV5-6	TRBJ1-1	CASSALKGQGNTEAFF	TGTGCCAGCAGCGCCCTCAAGGGACAGGGGAACACTGAAGCTTTCTTT
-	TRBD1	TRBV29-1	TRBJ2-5	CSVLRDRGQETQYF	TGCAGCGTTTTACGGGACAGGGGGCAGGAGACCCAGTACTTC